Sequencing of this T cell receptor beta chain was carried out in a study of cytomegalovirus exposure and HLA in healthy donors. The PCR ran on 60 Vbeta and 13 Jbeta primers. Some clones are missing from TCRdb's copy, which holds only in-frame ones; the method was immunoSEQ multiplex PCR. The repertoire table contains over 100,000 clones. V gave up 0 bases and J gave up 1 base, with 7 bases separating them. CDR1 and CDR2 from the germline V gene are LNHDA and SQIVND (reference sequence). This CDR3 contains 14 residues. The source is a young man in good health and CMV-seronegative. Source material: PBMCs. The rearrangement uses TRBV19 and TRBJ2-7, with a tentative D call TRBD1 (6 bases). CDR3 loop: CASSIDTGSYEQYF. CDR3 sequence (DNA): TGTGCCAGTAGTATAGATACAGGGTCCTACGAGCAGTACTTC.